This entry describes one T cell receptor (beta chain). The antigen remains unidentified. Prepared libraries of TCR beta cDNA carried unique molecular identifiers. With about 0.95 to 11 million T cells as the source, 450,000 to 600,000 cDNA molecules resulted. TCRdb processed the PCR reads anew with MiXCR; each CDR3 protein has one entry. The profile shows approximately 260,000 distinct CDR3 sequences, 35% to 40% of them singletons. This record belongs to a study of post-analysis software for immune sequencing data. Study-level information: Relapsing-remitting, secondary progressive and progressive-relapsing multiple sclerosis were all included among the disease courses. The study, taken as a whole, reports: Comparison of patients with controls showed 4 to 6 TRBV segments more frequent in patients, TRBV5-6, TRBV5-1 and TRBV20-1 among them. Under the F measure, samples that were prepared in one batch clustered strongly together. Controls showed significantly higher normalized Chao1 diversity than did multiple sclerosis patients.

The CDR3 loop spans 17 amino acids. Germline CDR1 is DFQATT and CDR2 is SNEGSKA (reference sequence). V was shortened by 1 base and J by 3 bases, with 21 bases between the two germline ends. This chain links TRBV20-1 with TRBJ1-2; D is perhaps TRBD1 (5 bases). Sequenced material: blood. This TCR was recovered from a girl aged 10 to 17 with multiple sclerosis. The CDR3 here is CSARGNQGTRFDYGYTF. DNA of the CDR3: TGCAGTGCTAGAGGCAATCAGGGTACACGGTTCGACTATGGCTACACCTTC.